This T cell receptor (beta chain) was captured by sequencing in a study of OX40 agonist ivuxolimab in advanced cancers. About the research overall: With ivuxolimab, an agonistic anti-OX40 (CD134) antibody, patients were treated. Patients received intravenous ivuxolimab every 2 weeks at 0.01 to 10 mg/kg.

Germline V gene data show CDR1 as SGDLS and CDR2 as YYNGEE. The CDR3 contains 15 residues. With 3 bases clipped from V and 4 bases from J, the junction kept 5 bases outside the gene matches. Sequencing was performed with immunoSEQ multiplex PCR; in TCRdb, only in-frame clones are kept and a portion is missing. The sample contains just over 40,000 clones, 88% of which appear only once. Study findings and constraints: Certain nonresponders additionally had low normalized T-cell clonal expansion. Relative to CD4+, CD8+ T cells held more expanded clones on average.

As regards this clone: Its cognate antigen is unknown.

This sample comprised CD4+ or CD8+ T cells sorted from blood, obtained in a trial of the OX40 agonist ivuxolimab. The sequence derives from an adult with an advanced solid tumor such as melanoma, head and neck, liver or kidney cancer. The J gene is TRBJ1-3, the V gene TRBV9; 9 bases align to TRBD1. CDR3 region: CASSGGTGWGNTIYF. CDR3 nucleotides: TGTGCCAGCAGCGGCGGGACAGGGTGGGGAAACACCATATATTTT.